The present T cell receptor beta chain was sequenced within a study of blood T cell repertoires in COVID-19. Study-wide background: The cDNA or gDNA used as material had been derived from T cells, B-cell-depleted T cells, or PBMCs.

The V segment lost 0 bases and the J segment 7 bases; nucleotides outside the gene matches: 3. CDR1 SGDLS and CDR2 YYNGEE come from the germline V gene. The CDR3 length is 15 residues. TCRdb's copy holds only in-frame clones and misses some; the assay was immunoSEQ multiplex PCR. The sample carries some 87,000 clones, 92% recorded once. The chain is built from TRBV9 and TRBJ2-2; TRBD1 agrees at 10 bases. The sample comprised peripheral blood. The sequence came from a woman aged 60-75 years with active COVID-19. In DNA form, the CDR3 reads TGTGCCAGCAGCGTAGCGACAGGGGGCGGCGGGGAGCTGTTTTTT. Amino acid sequence: CASSVATGGGGELFF.